This T cell receptor beta chain came from a study of T cell responses to AZD1222 COVID-19 vaccine (dated by TCRdb to the early 2020s). In terms of the full investigation: TCR sequencing covered roughly 230 trial participants: 207 given two doses of AZD1222 and 26 given two doses of MenACWY control vaccine. Trial participants were enrolled by age into 18-55, 56-69 and 70-plus year subgroups, with approximately 160, 26 and 62 TCR-sequenced participants respectively.

Overall study results and their limits: Participants were mostly white British, with more females than males. The authors suggested clonal diversity may have been underestimated. Because no samples from the day 14 peak response were available, repertoires could be characterized only after the peak T cell response. Epitopes outside the regions mutated in the B.1.351 and B.1.1.7 variants were reportedly recognized by nearly half of the unique spike-specific TCRs. The vaccine-associated CD4 TCRs covered the entire spike protein, and the dominant responses fell in regions 160-218 and 743-854. A significant rise in spike-specific TCR breadth and depth was observed after two AZD1222 doses relative to day 0 and relative to MenACWY recipients. Conclusions about previously exposed vaccinees were limited because only 6 or 7 AZD1222 recipients were SARS-CoV-2 seropositive at baseline. In the small 56-69-year group, the increase in depth fell short of significance, most likely because of low power.

The CDR3 regions of human TCRbeta chains were subjected to immunosequencing. Under the source paper's analysis protocol: TCRs in the repertoires were compared against a reference library of SARS-CoV-2-specific TCRs that had been generated with the MIRA antigen-specificity platform. Breadth was defined as the fraction of unique TCRs that were SARS-CoV-2-associated, and depth was defined as the fraction of total T cells that were SARS-CoV-2-associated. Each spike-specific TCR was assigned to its reactive spike region and to a CD4 or CD8 class using the MIRA data. Log10-transformed breadth and depth values were compared by one-way ANOVA with Sidak's multiple comparisons tests. As stored in TCRdb, this immuneACCESS dataset retains in-frame rearrangements with V and J assigned. A fraction of the clones does not appear; measured against another copy, unresolved V genes explain less than half of the discrepancy, and the remainder lacks a known reason. V and J calls and clone size are given by that table; D and trimming were obtained from the DNA. The sample table contains about 110,000 clones; only one count was recorded for nearly 90% of them. The top ten constitute around 5% of the sample.

The time point label here, explained by the study, means: about 28 days (+/-7) after the second vaccine dose. AZD1222 recipients with second doses at about 4 weeks or about 12 weeks were pooled, because spike-specific TCR depth and breadth did not differ between schedules. Vaccinee samples came from UK trials COV001 and COV002, including a single-blind randomized controlled phase 2/3 trial of AZD1222 (ChAdOx1 nCoV-19) in healthy adults. For TCRbeta chain sequencing, PBMC samples were collected from trial participants at day 0 and at day 28 after the second dose. Trimmed from V: 5 bases; trimmed from J: 8 bases; junction bases lacking a gene match: 7. Counted from cysteine to phenylalanine, this CDR3 has 15 amino acids. Solely the CDR3 DNA is kept, with 45 bases framed from the first base. According to the germline V gene, CDR1 reads SGDLS and CDR2 reads YYNGEE. Worth noting for this clone: No cognate antigen has been identified for it. Base-call qualities are not available, and no considerably larger clone is one nucleotide away.

This TCR came from an adult who received the AZD1222 COVID-19 vaccine. The sample consisted of peripheral blood, taken 28 days after the second AZD1222 dose. The chain links TRBV9 with TRBJ1-6, with 10 bases matching TRBD1. The DNA reads as follows: TGTGCCAGCAGTCTTGCCGGGACAGGGGATTCACCCCTCCACTTT. Translated, it gives CASSLAGTGDSPLHF.